These 24 T cell receptor beta chains were sequenced from one sample in a study of cytomegalovirus exposure and HLA in healthy donors. Use of 60 Vbeta and 13 Jbeta primers characterized the PCR. The table came from immunoSEQ multiplex PCR; TCRdb's copy has only in-frame clones and leaves some out. The table shows 150,000 to 200,000 clones, with about 80% occurring only once. Sequences were obtained from PBMCs. These receptors were taken from a woman aged 30 to 39 in good health and CMV-seropositive.

Notes on this clone: The sample carries other DNA sequences with the same CDR3. The chain uses TRBV5-1 and TRBJ2-1, with 8 bases that match TRBD2. The V and J ends lost 4 bases and 0 bases, in that order; junction bases with no gene match: 3. CDR3 length equals 15 residues. Germline-derived CDR1 and CDR2 are SGHRS and YFSETQ. The CDR3 DNA reads as TGCGCCAGCAGCCTCGGACTAGCCTCCTACAATGAGCAGTTCTTC. Amino acids: CASSLGLASYNEQFF.

V gene TRBV28 combines with J gene TRBJ2-7; the match to TRBD2 covers 9 bases. The germline V gene encodes CDR1 MDHEN and CDR2 SYDVKM. The J segment lost 2 bases and the V segment lost 3 bases, leaving 8 bases of the junction unmatched. The CDR3 totals 16 residues. CDR3 nucleotides: TGTGCCAGCAGTTTGGCCGGACTAGCGTTTACCTACGAGCAGTACTTC. As protein: CASSLAGLAFTYEQYF.

The chain has TRBV7-9 and TRBJ2-3; the D is unclear. This CDR3 spans 12 amino acids. Germline V lookup: CDR1 SEHNR, CDR2 FQNEAQ (reference sequence). V gave up 5 bases and J gave up 6 bases, with 9 bases separating them. This CDR3 reads CASSPHPDTQYF. The CDR3 region has the DNA TGTGCCAGCAGCCCACACCCGGATACGCAGTATTTT.

The V and J genes are TRBV27 and TRBJ2-1; TRBD1 is a possible D gene (5 bases). V gave up 3 bases and J gave up 4 bases, with 10 bases separating them. The CDR3 loop spans 14 amino acids. Germline V lookup: CDR1 MNHEY, CDR2 SMNVEV (reference sequence). The CDR3 loop reads CASSFGDSYNEQFF. The DNA of the CDR3 is TGTGCCAGCAGTTTCGGCGACAGTTACAATGAGCAGTTCTTC.

The V and J genes are TRBV2 and TRBJ2-1; 9 bases fit TRBD1. With 5 bases clipped from V and 7 bases from J, the junction kept 6 bases outside the gene matches. The CDR3 sequence is 14 residues long. The germline V gene has CDR1 SNHLY and CDR2 FYNNEI. The CDR3 spells CASSPDRGSNEQFF. CDR3 DNA sequence: TGTGCCAGCAGTCCTGACAGGGGGAGTAATGAGCAGTTCTTC.

The chain employs TRBV7-2 and TRBJ2-7; D might be TRBD2 (5 bases). CDR3 length: 16 residues. Trimming cost V 5 bases and J 3 bases, with 20 bases left between them. CDR1 and CDR2 (germline): SGHTA, FQGNSA. CDR3 coding DNA: TGTGCCAGCAGCGTCGGGGTCCCGTCTCAAGTCTACGAGCAGTACTTC. Translated, it gives CASSVGVPSQVYEQYF.

V gene TRBV27 combines with J gene TRBJ2-1; 12 positions match TRBD2. J lost 4 bases, V lost 2 bases, and 0 bases had no gene match. Germline values: CDR1 MNHEY, CDR2 SMNVEV (reference sequence). The CDR3 sequence is 15 residues long. CDR3 DNA sequence: TGTGCCAGCAGTTTACTAGCGGGAGGGTACAATGAGCAGTTCTTC. Translation gives CASSLLAGGYNEQFF.

The chain employs TRBV6-1 and TRBJ2-6; 8 nucleotides match TRBD1. The germline CDR1 and CDR2 sequences are MNHNS and SASEGT. The CDR3 totals 17 residues. The V and J ends lost 3 bases and 4 bases, in that order; junction bases with no gene match: 8. CDR3 protein: CASSDGQGIVGANVLTF. The CDR3 region has the DNA TGTGCCAGCAGTGACGGACAGGGAATCGTCGGGGCCAACGTCCTGACTTTC.

V is TRBV5-5 and J is TRBJ2-5; D is possibly TRBD1 (5 bases). This CDR3 spans 16 amino acids. CDR1 and CDR2 from the germline V gene are SGHKS and YYEKEE (reference sequence). V lost 2 bases, J lost 1 base, and 15 bases lay in between. CDR3 residues: CASSFPDIRSQETQYF. CDR3 DNA sequence: TGTGCCAGCAGCTTCCCGGACATACGAAGCCAAGAGACCCAGTACTTC.

This chain joins TRBV28 and TRBJ2-2, with D tentatively TRBD1 (6 bases). The length of the CDR3 is 16 residues. Trimming shortened V by 6 bases and J by 4 bases, and 18 bases separated the two germline ends. The germline CDR1 and CDR2 sequences are MDHEN and SYDVKM. CDR3 residues: CASSPPRDTRTGELFF. The CDR3 DNA is TGTGCCAGCAGCCCCCCCCGGGACACACGCACCGGGGAGCTGTTTTTT.

CDR3 loop: CATRTHGGNQPQHF. Written as DNA, the CDR3 is TGTGCCACCCGGACTCATGGTGGCAATCAGCCCCAGCATTTT. This rearrangement joins TRBV6-6 to TRBJ1-5; D remains unclear. CDR1 and CDR2 (germline): MNHNY, SVGAGI (reference sequence). The CDR3 has 14 residues. The germline V and J ends were trimmed by 10 bases and 2 bases, with 15 bases remaining between them.

The rearrangement uses TRBV6-1 and TRBJ1-1; a weak D match, TRBD1 (6 bases). V lost 0 bases and J lost 5, with 13 bases in between. Germline CDR1 reads MNHNS; CDR2 reads SASEGT. The CDR3 length is 15 residues. CDR3 DNA sequence: TGTGCCAGCAGTGAAGCGGGGCAGGGGTATACTGAAGCTTTCTTT. Its protein product is CASSEAGQGYTEAFF.

A few counts support this clone. The chain links TRBV5-1 to TRBJ2-2, with TRBD2 matching over 7 bases. The CDR3 extends over 13 amino acids. V was clipped by 4 bases and J by 8 bases; unmatched bases: 5. Germline V gene lookup returns CDR1 SGHRS and CDR2 YFSETQ. The CDR3 DNA follows: TGCGCCAGCAGCGAGGGACTACAAGGGGAGCTGTTTTTT. It yields the protein CASSEGLQGELFF.

V and J are TRBV27 and TRBJ2-7; 8 bases align to TRBD1. Germline V gene sequence: CDR1 MNHEY, CDR2 SMNVEV (reference sequence). The CDR3 extends over 15 amino acids. V trimming: 4 bases; J trimming: 3 bases; junction bases outside the gene matches: 8. CDR3 coding DNA: TGTGCCAGCAGTTCGCGGGCAGGGGGCCTCTACGAGCAGTACTTC. This translates into CASSSRAGGLYEQYF.

This chain connects TRBV5-1 to TRBJ2-3; 8 bases are shared with TRBD1. Trimming removed 2 bases from V and 0 bases from J; junction bases left unmatched: 2. The CDR3 length is 15 residues. Germline loops: CDR1 SGHRS, CDR2 YFSETQ. The CDR3 nucleotides read TGCGCCAGCAGCTTTGGACAGGGTAGCACAGATACGCAGTATTTT. Amino acids: CASSFGQGSTDTQYF.

The chain uses TRBV7-9 and TRBJ1-2, with D tentatively TRBD1 (6 bases). The CDR3 covers 14 residues. The V and J ends lost 1 base and 4 bases respectively, with 10 bases between them. CDR1 is SEHNR and CDR2 is FQNEAQ in the germline V gene (reference sequence). The CDR3 DNA reads TGTGCCAGCAGCTTAGGTTGGGGGCTCTATGGCTACACCTTC. It encodes CASSLGWGLYGYTF.

The chain employs TRBV5-4 and TRBJ2-6; the D gene is possibly TRBD1 (6 bases). The CDR3 totals 15 residues. CDR1 and CDR2 from the germline V gene are SGHNT and YYREEE (reference sequence). With 2 bases removed from V and 4 bases from J, the gap between germline ends came to 10 bases. The CDR3 protein is CASSLQGAGANVLTF. CDR3 nucleotide sequence: TGTGCCAGCAGCTTACAGGGCGCGGGGGCCAACGTCCTGACTTTC.

The V gene is TRBV11-2, the J gene TRBJ2-1; 10 nucleotides align to TRBD2. The CDR3 extends over 16 amino acids. After removal of 1 base from V and 5 bases from J, the junction contained 5 bases not matched to a gene. CDR1 SGHAT and CDR2 FQNNGV come from the germline V gene. The CDR3 protein is CASSLALAGMHNEQFF. The CDR3 coding sequence is TGTGCCAGCAGCTTAGCACTAGCGGGAATGCACAATGAGCAGTTCTTC. The entire variable domain, with the rest obtained from reference TRBV11-2 and TRBJ2-1, is as follows: EAGVAQSPRYKIIEKRQSVAFWCNPISGHATLYWYQQILGQGPKLLIQFQNNGVVDDSQLPKDRFSAERLKGVDSTLKIQPAKLEDSAVYLCASSLALAGMHNEQFFGPGTRLTVL.

The sample holds one count of this clone. The chain couples TRBV29-1 to TRBJ1-4, with D possibly being TRBD1 (6 bases). The germline gives CDR1 SQVTM, CDR2 ANQGSEA. Trimming removed 2 bases from V and 5 bases from J, with 9 bases in between. CDR3 length: 13 amino acids. CDR3 residues: CSVEQGSNEKLFF. The CDR3 DNA reads as TGCAGCGTTGAACAGGGGTCGAATGAAAAACTGTTTTTT.

The rearrangement uses TRBV5-4 and TRBJ2-7; a weak D match, TRBD2 (5 bases). The CDR3 sequence is 17 residues long. The V end lost 4 bases, the J end lost 6 bases, and 26 bases lay between the germline ends. In germline, CDR1 is SGHNT, CDR2 YYREEE (reference sequence). This CDR3 is CASSVGKFGGSLGEQYF. The CDR3 DNA reads TGTGCCAGCAGCGTTGGAAAATTTGGAGGTTCTTTAGGCGAGCAGTACTTC.

In its sample, this clone was seen a few times. This rearrangement joins TRBV28 to TRBJ2-7; the D is unclear. Germline V gene data show CDR1 as MDHEN and CDR2 as SYDVKM. The CDR3 is made up of 12 amino acids. V was trimmed by 5 bases and J by 6 bases, leaving 11 bases between them. CDR3: CASSTSKLEQYF. The CDR3 nucleotides read TGTGCCAGCAGTACCTCAAAGCTCGAGCAGTACTTC.

The gene calls are TRBV7-2 and TRBJ2-1, with 16 bases aligning to TRBD2. Germline V lookup: CDR1 SGHTA, CDR2 FQGNSA. The CDR3 spans 16 residues. After removal of 6 bases from V and 12 bases from J, the junction contained 11 bases not matched to a gene. The CDR3 DNA follows: TGTGCCAGCAGTCCGGGACTAGCGGGAGGGGTGGGCGGGCAGTTCTTC. Translating it yields CASSPGLAGGVGGQFF.

This clone was found once. V is TRBV28 and J is TRBJ2-4, with D unclear. This CDR3 has 13 amino acids. The V gene's germline CDR1 is MDHEN and CDR2 SYDVKM. Trimming stripped 7 bases from V and 9 bases from J, with 16 bases between. Here the CDR3 DNA reads TGTGCCAGCACCCCGCTAACGTACGGCATTCAGTACTTC. This codes for CASTPLTYGIQYF.

The count of this clone is one. The gene calls are TRBV27 and TRBJ2-7; TRBD2 agrees at 8 bases. V was pared by 6 bases and J by 0 bases, with 4 bases of the junction left unmatched. CDR1 MNHEY and CDR2 SMNVEV come from the germline V gene (reference sequence). The CDR3 extends over 14 amino acids. The CDR3 DNA sequence: TGTGCCAGCAGCCAACTAGCGGTCTCCTACGAGCAGTACTTC. Residues: CASSQLAVSYEQYF.